This T cell receptor (beta chain) is from a study of shared clonotypes between healthy human individuals. At the level of the study: CD4 naive and CD4 memory each took three plates per donor, while CD8 naive took two and CD8 memory one. Whole-study findings and limits: The small donor group covered limited genetic and exposure diversity. Of the naive CD4 clonotypes, roughly 5.5% were shared across a handful of donors.

The CDR3 has 13 amino acids. Trimming removed 0 bases at V and 8 bases at J, with 10 bases between. CDR1 MNHEY and CDR2 SVGAGI come from the germline V gene. Sequencing was performed with immunoSEQ multiplex PCR; in TCRdb, only in-frame clones are kept and a portion is missing. The sample consists of 2,100,000 or so clones, approximately 94% of them appearing once. This clone appeared once. What it binds is not known. A split of CD4+ cells into CD45RA+ naive and CD45RA-negative memory subsets was performed. Sequencing input: naive CD4+ T cells sorted from blood. As for subset: CD45RA+ positively selected. This chain uses TRBV6-5 with TRBJ1-2; no definite D call. The clonotype originates from a man younger than 35 in good health. For the CDR3, the DNA is TGTGCCAGCAGTTACTCTAGTTCCGGGGGCTACACCTTC. Translated: CASSYSSSGGYTF.